This TCR beta chain was identified in a study of response to subunit inactivated influenza vaccine. About this clonotype itself: The target antigen is unknown.

Overall study findings and caveats: Authors proposed each seasonal influenza vaccination draws in few new T cells.

TCRdb called the RT-PCR reads again in MiXCR, with one record for every CDR3 protein. The repertoire holds just under 550,000 distinct CDR3 sequences, less than 25% seen once, with 2.5% to 3% in the top ten. In addition, the sample was reused for a study of T cells expressing NK-cell markers. In that study: UMI-tagged 5'RACE template switching yielded the TCR beta cDNA. TCR beta repertoires came from sorted CD3+CD56+NKG2C+, CD3+CD56+NKG2C- and CD3+CD56-NKG2C+ T cells. The share of CD8+ T cells held by dominant NKG2C+ clonotypes was about 1.0-8% in several donors.

The receptor was derived from a man aged 50 to 59 who received an inactivated influenza vaccine. The sequencing used CD4+ T cells sorted from PBMCs, collected 12 days after vaccination.

CDR3 loop: CASSLGGSGVLDTQYF. CDR3 DNA sequence: TGCGCCAGCAGCTTGGGAGGGTCGGGGGTTCTCGATACGCAGTATTTT. This sequence joins TRBV5-1 and TRBJ2-3; TRBD2 might be the D (6 bases). This CDR3 comprises 16 residues. Germline V CDR1 and CDR2: SGHRS, YFSETQ. Trimming stripped 0 bases from V and 6 bases from J, with 17 bases between.